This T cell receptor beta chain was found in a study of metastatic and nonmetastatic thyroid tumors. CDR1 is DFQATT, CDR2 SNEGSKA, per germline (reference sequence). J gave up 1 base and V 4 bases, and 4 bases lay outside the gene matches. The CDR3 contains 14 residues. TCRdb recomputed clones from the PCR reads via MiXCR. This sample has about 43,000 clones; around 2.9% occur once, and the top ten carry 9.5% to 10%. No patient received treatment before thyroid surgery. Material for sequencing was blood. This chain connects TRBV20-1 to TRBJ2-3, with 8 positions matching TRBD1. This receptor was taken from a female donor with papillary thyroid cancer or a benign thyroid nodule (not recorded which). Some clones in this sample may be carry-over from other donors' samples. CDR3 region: CSAISDRGTDTQYF. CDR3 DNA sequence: TGCAGTGCTATCTCGGACAGGGGCACAGATACGCAGTATTTT.